This record looks at one T cell receptor beta chain sequence and its context. The antigen remains unidentified. V was trimmed by 0 bases and J by 2 bases, leaving 8 bases between them. The germline CDR1 and CDR2 sequences are SGHDN and FVKESK. This CDR3 has 14 residues. These data originate in a study of T cell repertoires in ileal Crohn's disease. Sequencing used immunoSEQ multiplex PCR; TCRdb keeps in-frame clones, though not all of them. The sample consists of 13,000 or so clones, roughly 73% of them appearing once. General study findings and limits: Mucosal expansions were suggested to be mainly CD8 T cells. Every patient over 26.8% clonality showed endoscopic recurrence.

Time point indicated: neoterminal ileum biopsy at postoperative endoscopy, about 6 months after surgery. The specimen was ileal tissue. The chain recombines TRBV14 with TRBJ2-7; D unresolved. The clonotype comes from an adult with Crohn's disease. CDR3 residues: CASSQDRATYEQYF. The CDR3 DNA reads TGTGCCAGCAGCCAAGATAGAGCAACCTACGAGCAGTACTTC.